The sequence of this TCR beta chain was determined in a study of shared clonotypes between healthy human individuals. Each of the donors was a healthy adult who was HIV-negative and had not had a recent acute infection or vaccination. Researchers partitioned CD4+ cells into CD45RA+ naive and CD45RA-negative memory subsets. Findings and caveats of the study: Collection of samples was limited to blood; tissue repertoires likely differ. Owing to a small donor count, the genetic and exposure-history diversity represented was limited.

A word on this clone: As yet, its antigen is unknown. A much larger clone sits a single nucleotide away, making a read error possible.

Sequenced by immunoSEQ multiplex PCR; TCRdb stores in-frame clones only, minus some. This sample has about 1.1 million clones, with approximately 80% found just once. Sequencing used memory CD4+ T cells from PBMCs. The sample's subset: CD45RA-negative fraction. This sequence originates from a man between 18 and 29 years old in good health. Some clones in this sample may be carry-over from other donors' samples.

The CDR3 here is CASSDSGRGAGGELFF. The CDR3 DNA follows: TGTGCCAGCAGTGATTCTGGACGGGGGGCCGGCGGGGAGCTGTTTTTT. This chain links TRBV6-4 with TRBJ2-2, with D perhaps matching TRBD2 (7 bases). The CDR3 is 16 amino acids. Per germline, CDR1 MRHNA and CDR2 SNTAGT. Trimming stripped 3 bases from V and 7 bases from J, with 18 bases between.